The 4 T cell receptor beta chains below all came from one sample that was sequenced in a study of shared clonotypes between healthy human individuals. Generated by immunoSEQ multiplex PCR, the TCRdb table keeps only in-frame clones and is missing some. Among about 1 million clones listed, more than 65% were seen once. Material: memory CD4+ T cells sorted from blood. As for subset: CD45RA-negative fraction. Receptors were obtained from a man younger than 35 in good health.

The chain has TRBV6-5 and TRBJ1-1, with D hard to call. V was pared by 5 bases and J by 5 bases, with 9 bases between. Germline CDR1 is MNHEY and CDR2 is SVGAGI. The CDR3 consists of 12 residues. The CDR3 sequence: CASSGTGTEAFF. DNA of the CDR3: TGTGCCAGCAGTGGAACCGGGACTGAAGCTTTCTTT.

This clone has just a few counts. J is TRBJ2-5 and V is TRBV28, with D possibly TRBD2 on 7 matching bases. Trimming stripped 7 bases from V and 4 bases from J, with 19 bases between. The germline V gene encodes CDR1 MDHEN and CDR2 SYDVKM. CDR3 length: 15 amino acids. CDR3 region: CASKLGGGFRETQYF. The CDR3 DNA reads TGTGCCAGCAAACTAGGGGGGGGGTTTCGAGAGACCCAGTACTTC. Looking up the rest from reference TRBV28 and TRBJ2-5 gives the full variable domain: DVKVTQSSRYLVKRTGEKVFLECVQDMDHENMFWYRQDPGLGLRLIYFSYDVKMKEKGDIPEGYSVSREKKERFSLILESASTNQTSMYLCASKLGGGFRETQYFGPGTRLLVL.

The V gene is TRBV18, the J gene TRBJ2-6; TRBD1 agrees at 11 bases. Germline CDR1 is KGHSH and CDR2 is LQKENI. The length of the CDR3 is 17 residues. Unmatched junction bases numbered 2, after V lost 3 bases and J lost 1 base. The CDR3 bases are TGTGCCAGCTCACCGGACAGGGGGCGGTCTGGGGCCAACGTCCTGACTTTC. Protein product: CASSPDRGRSGANVLTF.

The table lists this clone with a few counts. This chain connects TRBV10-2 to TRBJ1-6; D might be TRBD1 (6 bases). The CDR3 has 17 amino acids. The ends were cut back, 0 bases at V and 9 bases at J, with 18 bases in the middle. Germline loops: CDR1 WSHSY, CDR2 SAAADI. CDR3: CASSESYRVGTGSPLHF. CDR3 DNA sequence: TGCGCCAGCAGTGAGTCTTACAGGGTGGGGACGGGTTCACCCCTCCACTTT.